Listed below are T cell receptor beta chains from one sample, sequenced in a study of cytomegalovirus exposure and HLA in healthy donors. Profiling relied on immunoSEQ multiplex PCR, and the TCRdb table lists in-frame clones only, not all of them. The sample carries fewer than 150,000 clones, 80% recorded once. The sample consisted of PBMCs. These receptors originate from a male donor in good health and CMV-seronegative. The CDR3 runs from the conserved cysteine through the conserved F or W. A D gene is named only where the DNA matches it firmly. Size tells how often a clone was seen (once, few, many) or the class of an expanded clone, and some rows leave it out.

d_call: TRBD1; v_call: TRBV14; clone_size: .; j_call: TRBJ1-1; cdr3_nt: TGTGCCAGCAGCTATACTCACAGGGGCACTGAAGCTTTCTTT; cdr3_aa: CASSYTHRGTEAFF
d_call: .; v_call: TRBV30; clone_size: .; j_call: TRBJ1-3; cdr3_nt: TGTGCCTGGAGTGTACAAAGGGCCTCAAGGGGTCTTGGAAACACCATATATTTT; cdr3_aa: CAWSVQRASRGLGNTIYF
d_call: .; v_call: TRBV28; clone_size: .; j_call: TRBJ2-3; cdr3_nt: TGTGCCAGCATGGCAGGGGCTAGCACAGATACGCAGTATTTT; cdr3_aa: CASMAGASTDTQYF
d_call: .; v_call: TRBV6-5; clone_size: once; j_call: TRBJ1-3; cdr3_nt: TGTGCCAGCAGTCTGACAGGAACCTCTGGAAACACCATATATTTT; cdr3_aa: CASSLTGTSGNTIYF
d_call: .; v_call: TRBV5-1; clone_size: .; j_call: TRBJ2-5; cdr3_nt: TGCGCCAGCAGCTTGACCCCTACCCAAGAGACCCAGTACTTC; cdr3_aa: CASSLTPTQETQYF
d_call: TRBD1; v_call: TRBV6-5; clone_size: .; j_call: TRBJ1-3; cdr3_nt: TGTGCCAGCAGTTTTGGGACAGTCTCTGGAAACACCATATATTTT; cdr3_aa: CASSFGTVSGNTIYF
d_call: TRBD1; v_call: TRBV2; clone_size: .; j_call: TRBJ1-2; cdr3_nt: TGTGCCAGCAGTGAATACCAGGGGGCCTATGGCTACACCTTC; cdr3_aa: CASSEYQGAYGYTF
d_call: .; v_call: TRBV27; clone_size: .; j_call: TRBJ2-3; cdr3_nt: TGTGCCAGCAGTTTAGGGGTGGGGGCAGTCACAGATACGCAGTATTTT; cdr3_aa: CASSLGVGAVTDTQYF
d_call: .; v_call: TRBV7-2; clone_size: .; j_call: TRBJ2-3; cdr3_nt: TGTGCCAGCAGCTCAGGGTATACGCAGTATTTT; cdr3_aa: CASSSGYTQYF
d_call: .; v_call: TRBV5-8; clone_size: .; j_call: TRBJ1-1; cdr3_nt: TGTGCCAGCAGCCCATGGAACACTGAAGCTTTCTTT; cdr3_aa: CASSPWNTEAFF
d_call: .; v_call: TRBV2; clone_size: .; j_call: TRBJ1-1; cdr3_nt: TGTGCCAGCAGGGAGGCTTTCTTT; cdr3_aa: CASREAFF
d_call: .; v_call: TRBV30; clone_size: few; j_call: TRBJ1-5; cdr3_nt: TGTGCCTCCAGCACAGGTTTTGGCAATCAGCCCCAGCATTTT; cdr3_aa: CASSTGFGNQPQHF
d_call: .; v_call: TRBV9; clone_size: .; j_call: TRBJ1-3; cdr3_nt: TGTGCCAGCAGCGTAGAACTCGGAAACACCATATATTTT; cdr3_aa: CASSVELGNTIYF
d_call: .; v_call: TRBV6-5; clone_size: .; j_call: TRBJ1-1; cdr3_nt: TGTGCCAGCAGTCCTCCCGGAGCCCCGGGGGCTTTCTTT; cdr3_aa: CASSPPGAPGAFF
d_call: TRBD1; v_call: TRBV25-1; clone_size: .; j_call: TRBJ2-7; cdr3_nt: TGTGCCAGCAGTGATCCTGGACAGGGGAGTGAGCAGTACTTC; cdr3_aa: CASSDPGQGSEQYF
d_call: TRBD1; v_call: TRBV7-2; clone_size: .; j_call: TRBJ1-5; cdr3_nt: TGTGCCAGCAGCGATACAGGGGTATATAGCAATCAGCCCCAGCATTTT; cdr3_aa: CASSDTGVYSNQPQHF
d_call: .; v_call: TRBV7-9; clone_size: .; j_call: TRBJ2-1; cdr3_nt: TGTGCCAGCAGCTTAGAGCTGAATGAGCAGTTCTTC; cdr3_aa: CASSLELNEQFF
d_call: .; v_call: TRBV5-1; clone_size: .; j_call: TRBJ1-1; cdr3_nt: TGCGCCAGCAGCCCTGGGGCCTCTGAAGCTTTCTTT; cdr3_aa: CASSPGASEAFF
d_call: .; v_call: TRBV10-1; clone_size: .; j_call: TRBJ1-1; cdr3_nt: TGCGCCAGCAGCTCAACAGGGATCACTGAAGCTTTCTTT; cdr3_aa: CASSSTGITEAFF
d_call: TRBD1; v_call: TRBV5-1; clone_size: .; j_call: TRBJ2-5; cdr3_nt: TGCGCCAGCAGCTCTACCGGGACAGGGAGGGGCGTAGAGACCCAGTACTTC; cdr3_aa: CASSSTGTGRGVETQYF
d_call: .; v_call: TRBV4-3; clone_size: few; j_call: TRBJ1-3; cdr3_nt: TGCGCCAGCAGCCAATCTCAGGGTGCGGTGACTGGAAACACCATATATTTT; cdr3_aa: CASSQSQGAVTGNTIYF
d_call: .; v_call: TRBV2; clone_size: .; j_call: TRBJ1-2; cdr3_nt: TGTGCCAGCAGTGTTGCGGGAGCCTATGGCTACACCTTC; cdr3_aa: CASSVAGAYGYTF
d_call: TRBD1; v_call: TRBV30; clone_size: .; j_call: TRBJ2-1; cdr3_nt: TGTGCCTGGAGGGGGAAATCTTTCGGGACAGGGGGCGGGAATGAGCAGTTCTTC; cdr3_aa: CAWRGKSFGTGGGNEQFF
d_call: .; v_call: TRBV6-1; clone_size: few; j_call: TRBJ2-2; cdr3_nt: TGTGCCAGCAGTGAGCTGGGGAGGACCGGGGAGCTGTTTTTT; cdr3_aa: CASSELGRTGELFF
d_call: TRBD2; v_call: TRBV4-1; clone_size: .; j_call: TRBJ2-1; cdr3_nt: TGCGCCAGCAGCCAACCTAGCGGGGGGGCCTTGAATGAGCAGTTCTTC; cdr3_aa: CASSQPSGGALNEQFF
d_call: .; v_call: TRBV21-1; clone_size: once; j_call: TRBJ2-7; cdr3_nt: TGTGCCAGCAGCTCACGGGACAGGGGTCCCTACGAGCAGTACTTC; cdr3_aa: CASSSRDRGPYEQYF
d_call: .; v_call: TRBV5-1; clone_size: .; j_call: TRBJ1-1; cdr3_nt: TGCGCCAGCAGCTTGGCCGGGGGGGACACTGAAGCTTTCTTT; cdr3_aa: CASSLAGGDTEAFF
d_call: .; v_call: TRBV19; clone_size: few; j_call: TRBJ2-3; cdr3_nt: TGTGCCAGTAGTATGACGGGGTTAACAGATACGCAGTATTTT; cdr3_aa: CASSMTGLTDTQYF
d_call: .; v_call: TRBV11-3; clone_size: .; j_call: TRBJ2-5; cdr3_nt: TGTGCCAGCTCCGGAGGAGCAAGAGAGACCCAGTACTTC; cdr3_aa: CASSGGARETQYF
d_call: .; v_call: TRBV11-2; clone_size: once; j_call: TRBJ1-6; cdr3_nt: TGTGCCAGCAGCTTAGATGGCGGATCCACTACGTCACCCCTCCACTTT; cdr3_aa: CASSLDGGSTTSPLHF
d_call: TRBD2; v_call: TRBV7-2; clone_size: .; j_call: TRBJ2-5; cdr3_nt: TGTGCCAGCAGCTTAGTACCGACTAGCGGGGAGTATGAGACCCAGTACTTC; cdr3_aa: CASSLVPTSGEYETQYF
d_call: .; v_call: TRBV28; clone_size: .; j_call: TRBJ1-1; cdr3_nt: TGTGCCAGCAGATTCCCCGCAGGCAGTTCTGAAGCTTTCTTT; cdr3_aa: CASRFPAGSSEAFF
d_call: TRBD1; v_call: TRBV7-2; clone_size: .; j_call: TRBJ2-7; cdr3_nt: TGTGCCAGCAGCTACAGGGACAGGTCCTACGAGCAGTACTTC; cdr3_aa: CASSYRDRSYEQYF
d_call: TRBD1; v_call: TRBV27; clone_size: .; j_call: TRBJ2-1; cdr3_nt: TGTGCCAGCAGGGGATTGGGACAGGGGGCCAATGAGCAGTTCTTC; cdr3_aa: CASRGLGQGANEQFF
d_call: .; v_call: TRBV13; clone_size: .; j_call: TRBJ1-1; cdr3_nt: TGTGCCAGCAGCCACCGTGGGGGGGGGATGAACACTGAAGCTTTCTTT; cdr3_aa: CASSHRGGGMNTEAFF
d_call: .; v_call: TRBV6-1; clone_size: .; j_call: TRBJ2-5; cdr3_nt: TGTGCCAGCACCTCCGGCGGCGGGGTGGGGGAGACCCAGTACTTC; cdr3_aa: CASTSGGGVGETQYF
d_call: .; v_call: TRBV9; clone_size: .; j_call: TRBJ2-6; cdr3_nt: TGTGCCAGCAGCGTAGCATCTGGGGCCAACGTCCTGACTTTC; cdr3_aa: CASSVASGANVLTF
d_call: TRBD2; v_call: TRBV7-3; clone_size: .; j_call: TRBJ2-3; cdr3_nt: TGTGCCAGCAGCCCAACTAGCGGGGGGAGATCCACAGATACGCAGTATTTT; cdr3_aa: CASSPTSGGRSTDTQYF
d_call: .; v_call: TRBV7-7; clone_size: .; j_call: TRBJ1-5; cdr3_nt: TGTGCTAGCAGCTTTGGTGGTTTGACATACTCTGTCCCCCAGCATTTT; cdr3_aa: CASSFGGLTYSVPQHF
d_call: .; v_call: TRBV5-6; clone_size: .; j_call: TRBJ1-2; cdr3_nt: TGTGCCAGCAGCCCCGGCGGGTGGCGCGCCGAAGCTAACTATGGCTACACCTTC; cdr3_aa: CASSPGGWRAEANYGYTF
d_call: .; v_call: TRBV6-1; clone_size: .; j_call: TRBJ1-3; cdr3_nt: TGTGCCAGCGGGGGCAGGGGTGGTGGAAACACCATATATTTT; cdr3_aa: CASGGRGGGNTIYF
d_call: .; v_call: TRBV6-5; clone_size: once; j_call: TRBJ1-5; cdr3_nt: TGTGCCAGCAGCGCAGGGTATGGTAGCAATCAGCCCCAGCATTTT; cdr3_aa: CASSAGYGSNQPQHF
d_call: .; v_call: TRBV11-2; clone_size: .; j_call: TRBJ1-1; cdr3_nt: TGTGCCAGCAGCTTAGAACGGGACACTGAAGCTTTCTTT; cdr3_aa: CASSLERDTEAFF
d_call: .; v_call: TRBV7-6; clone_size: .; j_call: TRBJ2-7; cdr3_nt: TGTGCCAGCAGCGAACAACCCCTCCTGGGCCACGAGCAGTACTTC; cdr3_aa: CASSEQPLLGHEQYF
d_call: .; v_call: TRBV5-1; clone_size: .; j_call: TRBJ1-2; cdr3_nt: TGCGCCAGCACCGAGACCGCAGGGGAAGCTGGCTACACCTTC; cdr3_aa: CASTETAGEAGYTF
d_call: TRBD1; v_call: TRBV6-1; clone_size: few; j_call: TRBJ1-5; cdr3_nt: TGTGCCAGCACGACCGGGACAGGGTCTCAGCCCCAGCATTTT; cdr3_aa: CASTTGTGSQPQHF
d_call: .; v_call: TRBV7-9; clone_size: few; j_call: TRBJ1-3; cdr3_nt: TGTGCCAGCAGCTTGGACGGGGGAAGATCTGGAAACACCATATATTTT; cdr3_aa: CASSLDGGRSGNTIYF
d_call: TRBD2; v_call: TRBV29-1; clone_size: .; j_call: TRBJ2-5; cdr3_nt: TGCAGCGTTGATGGCACCCGGACTAGTAGAGAGACCCAGTACTTC; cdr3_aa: CSVDGTRTSRETQYF
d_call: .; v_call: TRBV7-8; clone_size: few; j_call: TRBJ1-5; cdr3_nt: TGTGCCAGCAGCTTAAGACTGGTGTATCAGCCCCAGCATTTT; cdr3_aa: CASSLRLVYQPQHF